What follows describes a single T cell receptor (beta chain). What it binds is not known. This entry is derived from a study of T cell repertoires in cytomegalovirus infection. For the study at large: Shared public TCR beta signatures pointed to both CMV infection and a matching HLA type.

Each CDR3 protein is one row after TCRdb ran MiXCR on the reads. The sample gives hundreds of thousands of distinct CDR3 sequences, about 33% of which show up once; 17% is in the top ten. This clonotype was obtained from a human donor in good health (CMV status not recorded). Some clones in this sample may be carry-over from other donors' samples. The sequences come from cultured PBMCs, collected from culture after CMV antigen stimulation.

The CDR3 sequence: CSASTAGDTQYF. The CDR3 DNA reads TGCAGTGCTAGTACGGCGGGAGATACGCAGTATTTT. The genes are TRBV20-1 and TRBJ2-3; TRBD2 might be the D (5 bases). There are 12 residues in the CDR3. The germline V gene encodes CDR1 DFQATT and CDR2 SNEGSKA (reference sequence). V was shortened by 3 bases and J by 5 bases, with 9 bases between the two germline ends.